This TCR beta chain appears in the sequencing data of a study of CD8+ T cells in alopecia areata. Sample treatment: oral pan-JAK inhibitor, 5-10 mg twice daily. A remark on this clone: Its antigen is currently unknown.

General study findings and limits: Under tofacitinib, fewer expanded CD8+ clones appeared among the top 100 scalp clones.

Reverse transcription of extracted RNA yielded cDNA, which provided the sequencing template. Sequencing was performed with immunoSEQ multiplex PCR; in TCRdb, only in-frame clones are kept and a portion is missing. The top ten hold 25% to 30% of the sample, which has more than 90,000 clones, 50% to 75% seen once. Sequenced material: CD8+ T cells sorted from blood, taken at week 4, from a patient treated with tofacitinib. This TCR was sampled from a human donor with alopecia areata.

In nucleotides, the CDR3 is TGTGCCAGCAGCTTAGGGGACAGGGTAGGTCAGCCCCAGCATTTT. Encoded protein: CASSLGDRVGQPQHF. V is TRBV7-2 and J is TRBJ1-5, with TRBD1 identical over 9 bases. The germline gives CDR1 SGHTA, CDR2 FQGNSA. The CDR3 consists of 15 residues. V lost 1 base to trimming and J lost 6 bases; unmatched junction nucleotides: 4. Supplemented by reference TRBV7-2 and TRBJ1-5, the full variable domain reads GAGVSQSPSNKVTEKGKDVELRCDPISGHTALYWYRQSLGQGLEFLIYFQGNSAPDKSGLPSDRFSAERTGGSVSTLTIQRTQQEDSAVYLCASSLGDRVGQPQHFGDGTRLSIL.